The present entry profiles one TCR beta chain with its context. Its cognate antigen is unknown. The junction departs from the called germline gene at one end, perhaps through a read error. Germline lookup yields CDR1 MNHEY and CDR2 SVGAGI. The CDR3 sequence is 14 residues long. TCRdb's table, derived via immunoSEQ multiplex PCR, lists solely in-frame clones and lacks some. The table has more than 85,000 clones, about 85% seen once; the top ten hold approximately 5%. The data originate from a study of T cell responses to AZD1222 COVID-19 vaccine. Study-wide background: Second-dose intervals near 4 or 12 weeks were combined. Whole-study results and caveats: In a largely white British group with more females than males, clonal diversity was possibly underestimated. Rises in breadth and depth of Spike-specific TCRs came after two AZD1222 doses. Repertoires were obtained solely post-peak T cell response.

V usage is TRBV6-5 and J usage is TRBJ1-5; D is uncertain. This receptor was taken from an adult in good health. The sample was peripheral blood, taken on day 0 of AZD1222 vaccination. CDR3 nucleotides: TGTGCCAGCAGTGACTCGGGGTACAATCAGCCCCAGCATTTT. Amino acids: CASSDSGYNQPQHF.